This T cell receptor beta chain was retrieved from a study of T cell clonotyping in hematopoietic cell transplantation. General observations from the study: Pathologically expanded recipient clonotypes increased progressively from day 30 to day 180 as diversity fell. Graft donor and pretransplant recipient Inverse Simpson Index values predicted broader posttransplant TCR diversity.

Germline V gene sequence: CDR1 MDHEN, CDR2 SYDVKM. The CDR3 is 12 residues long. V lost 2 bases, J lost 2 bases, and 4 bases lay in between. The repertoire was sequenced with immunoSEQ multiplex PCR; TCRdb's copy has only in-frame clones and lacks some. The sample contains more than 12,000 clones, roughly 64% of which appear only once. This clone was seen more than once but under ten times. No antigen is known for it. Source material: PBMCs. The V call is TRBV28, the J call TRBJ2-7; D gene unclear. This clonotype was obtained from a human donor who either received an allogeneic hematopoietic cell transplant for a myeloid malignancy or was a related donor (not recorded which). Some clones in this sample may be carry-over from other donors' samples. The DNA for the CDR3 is TGTGCCAGCAGTTTAATGGCCTACGAGCAGTACTTC. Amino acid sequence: CASSLMAYEQYF. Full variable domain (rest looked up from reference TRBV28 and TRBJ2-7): DVKVTQSSRYLVKRTGEKVFLECVQDMDHENMFWYRQDPGLGLRLIYFSYDVKMKEKGDIPEGYSVSREKKERFSLILESASTNQTSMYLCASSLMAYEQYFGPGTRLTVT.